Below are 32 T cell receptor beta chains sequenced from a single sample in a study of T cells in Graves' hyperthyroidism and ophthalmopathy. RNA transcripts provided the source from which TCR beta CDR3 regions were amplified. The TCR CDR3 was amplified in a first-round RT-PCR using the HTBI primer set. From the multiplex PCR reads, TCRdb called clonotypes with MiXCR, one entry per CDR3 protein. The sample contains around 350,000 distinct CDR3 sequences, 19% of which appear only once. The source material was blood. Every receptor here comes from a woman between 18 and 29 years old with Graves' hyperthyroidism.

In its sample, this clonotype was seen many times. The CDR3 here is CASSRDIRSGANVLTF. As DNA, the CDR3 is TGTGCCAGCAGCCGGGACATACGGTCTGGGGCCAACGTCCTGACTTTC. The chain has TRBV2 and TRBJ2-6, with a tentative D call TRBD1 (6 bases). The CDR3 is 16 residues long. V lost 6 bases, J lost 1 base, and 13 bases lay in between. Germline CDR1 reads SNHLY; CDR2 reads FYNNEI.

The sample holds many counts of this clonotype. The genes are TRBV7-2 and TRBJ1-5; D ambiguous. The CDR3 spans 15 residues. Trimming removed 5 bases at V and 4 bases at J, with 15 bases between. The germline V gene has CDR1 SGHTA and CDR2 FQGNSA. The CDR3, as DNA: TGTGCCAGCAGCCCAGAGCCAGCTAAAAATCAGCCCCAGCATTTT. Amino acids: CASSPEPAKNQPQHF.

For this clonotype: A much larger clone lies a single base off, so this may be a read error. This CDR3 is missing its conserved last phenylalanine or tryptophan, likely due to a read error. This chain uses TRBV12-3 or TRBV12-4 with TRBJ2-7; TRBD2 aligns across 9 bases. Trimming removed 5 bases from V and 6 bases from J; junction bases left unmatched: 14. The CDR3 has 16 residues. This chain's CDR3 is CASSPGGLVAGAEQYY. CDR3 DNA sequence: TGTGCCAGCAGTCCAGGGGGACTAGTAGCGGGAGCCGAGCAGTACTAC.

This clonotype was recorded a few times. The CDR3 loop reads CASSRGNGPLYEQYF. Here the CDR3 DNA reads TGTGCCAGCAGTCGCGGCAATGGACCACTCTACGAGCAGTACTTC. This chain joins TRBV13 and TRBJ2-7; D uncertain. V was trimmed by 6 bases and J by 3 bases, leaving 18 bases between them. The germline gives CDR1 PRHDT, CDR2 FYEKMQ (reference sequence). The CDR3 contains 15 residues. The full variable domain, completed using reference TRBV13 and TRBJ2-7, is AAGVIQSPRHLIKEKRETATLKCYPIPRHDTVYWYQQGPGQDPQFLISFYEKMQSDKGSIPDRFSAQQFSDYHSELNMSSLELGDSALYFCASSRGNGPLYEQYFGPGTRLTVT.

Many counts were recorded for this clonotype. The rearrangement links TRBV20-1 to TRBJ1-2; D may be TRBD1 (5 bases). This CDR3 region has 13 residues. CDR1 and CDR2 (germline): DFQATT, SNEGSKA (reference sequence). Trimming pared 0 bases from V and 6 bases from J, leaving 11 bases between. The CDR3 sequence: CSARDVGGNGYTF. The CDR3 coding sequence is TGCAGTGCTAGAGATGTGGGGGGGAATGGCTACACCTTC.

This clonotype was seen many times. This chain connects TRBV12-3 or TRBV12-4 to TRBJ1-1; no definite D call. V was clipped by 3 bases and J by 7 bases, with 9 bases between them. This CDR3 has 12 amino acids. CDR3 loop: CASSFWAVEAFF. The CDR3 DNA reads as TGTGCCAGCAGTTTTTGGGCAGTTGAAGCTTTCTTT.

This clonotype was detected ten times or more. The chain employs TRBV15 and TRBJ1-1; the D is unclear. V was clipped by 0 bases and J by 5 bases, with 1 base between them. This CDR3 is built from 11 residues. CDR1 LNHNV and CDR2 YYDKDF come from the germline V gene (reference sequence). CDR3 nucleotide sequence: TGTGCCACCAGCAGAGAAACTGAAGCTTTCTTT. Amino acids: CATSRETEAFF.

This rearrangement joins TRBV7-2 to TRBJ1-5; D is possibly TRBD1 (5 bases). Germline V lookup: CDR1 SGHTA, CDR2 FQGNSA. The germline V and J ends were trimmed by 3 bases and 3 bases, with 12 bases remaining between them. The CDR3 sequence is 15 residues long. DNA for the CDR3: TGTGCCAGCAGCTTCAGTGGGGGGATCAATCAGCCCCAGCATTTT. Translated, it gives CASSFSGGINQPQHF.

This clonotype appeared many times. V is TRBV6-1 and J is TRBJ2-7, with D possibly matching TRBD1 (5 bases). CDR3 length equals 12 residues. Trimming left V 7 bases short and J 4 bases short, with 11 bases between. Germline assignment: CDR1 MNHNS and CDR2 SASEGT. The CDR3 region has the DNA TGTGCCAGCAAAAGACAGCCTTACGAGCAGTACTTC. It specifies CASKRQPYEQYF.

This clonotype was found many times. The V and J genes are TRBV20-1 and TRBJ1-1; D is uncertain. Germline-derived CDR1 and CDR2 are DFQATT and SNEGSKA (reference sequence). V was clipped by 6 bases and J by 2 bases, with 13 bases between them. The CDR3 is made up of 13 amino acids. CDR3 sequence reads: CSAKNTDNTEAFF. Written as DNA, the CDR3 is TGCAGTGCGAAGAACACAGATAACACTGAAGCTTTCTTT.

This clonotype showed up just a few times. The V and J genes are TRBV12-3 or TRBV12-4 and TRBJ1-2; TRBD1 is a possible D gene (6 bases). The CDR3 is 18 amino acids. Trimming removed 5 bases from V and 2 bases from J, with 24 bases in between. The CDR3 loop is CASSLPKGFRGPNYGYTF. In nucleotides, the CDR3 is TGTGCCAGCAGTCTCCCCAAGGGATTCAGGGGCCCCAACTATGGCTACACCTTC.

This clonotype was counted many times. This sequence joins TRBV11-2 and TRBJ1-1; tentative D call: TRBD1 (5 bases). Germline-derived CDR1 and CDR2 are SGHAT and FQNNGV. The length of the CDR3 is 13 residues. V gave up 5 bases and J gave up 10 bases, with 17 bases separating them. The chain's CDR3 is CASSPRLGESAFF. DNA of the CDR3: TGTGCCAGCAGCCCTAGATTGGGGGAATCAGCTTTCTTT.

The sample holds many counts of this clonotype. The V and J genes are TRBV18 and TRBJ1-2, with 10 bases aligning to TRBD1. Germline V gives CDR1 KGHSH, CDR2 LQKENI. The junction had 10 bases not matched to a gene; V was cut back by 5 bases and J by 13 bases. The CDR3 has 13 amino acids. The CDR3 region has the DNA TGTGCCAGCTCAGCCGGGACAGGGGAGGTTTGCACCTTC. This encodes CASSAGTGEVCTF.

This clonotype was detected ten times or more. The CDR3 DNA is TGTGCCAGCAGCCGCAGCGGGGGCAAAGAGACCCAGTACTTC. Residues: CASSRSGGKETQYF. This rearrangement joins TRBV12-3 or TRBV12-4 to TRBJ2-5, with 8 bases lining up with TRBD2. The V and J ends lost 6 bases and 3 bases, in that order; junction bases with no gene match: 6. The CDR3 is 14 amino acids.

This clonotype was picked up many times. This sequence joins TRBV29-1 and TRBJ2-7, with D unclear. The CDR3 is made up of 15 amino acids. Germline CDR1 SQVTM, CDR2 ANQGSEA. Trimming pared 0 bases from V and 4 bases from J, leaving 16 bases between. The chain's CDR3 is CSVEDPGGSGYEQYF. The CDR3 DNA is TGCAGCGTTGAAGATCCTGGCGGCTCCGGATACGAGCAGTACTTC.

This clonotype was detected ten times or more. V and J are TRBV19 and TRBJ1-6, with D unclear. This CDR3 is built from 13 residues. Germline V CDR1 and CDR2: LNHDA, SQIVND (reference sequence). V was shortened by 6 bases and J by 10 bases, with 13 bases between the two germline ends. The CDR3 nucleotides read TGTGCCAGTAGATCTGGGTACGGATCACCCCTCCACTTT. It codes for CASRSGYGSPLHF.

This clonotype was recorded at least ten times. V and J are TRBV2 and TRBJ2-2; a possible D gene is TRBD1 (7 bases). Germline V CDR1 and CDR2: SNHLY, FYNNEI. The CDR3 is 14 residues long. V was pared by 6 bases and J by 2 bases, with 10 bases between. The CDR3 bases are TGTGCCAGCAGGCGGGACAGTAACACCGGGGAGCTGTTTTTT. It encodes CASRRDSNTGELFF.

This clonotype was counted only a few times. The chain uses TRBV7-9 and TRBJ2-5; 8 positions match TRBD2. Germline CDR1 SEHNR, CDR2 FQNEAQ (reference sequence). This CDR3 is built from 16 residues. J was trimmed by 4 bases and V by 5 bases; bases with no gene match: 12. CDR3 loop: CASSPGLAGPRETQYF. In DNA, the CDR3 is TGTGCCAGCAGCCCCGGACTAGCCGGGCCTAGAGAGACCCAGTACTTC.

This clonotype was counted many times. This CDR3 reads CASSESGISYEQYF. The CDR3 nucleotides read TGTGCCAGCAGTGAATCCGGGATCTCCTACGAGCAGTACTTC. The chain carries TRBV6-1 and TRBJ2-7; D possibly corresponds to TRBD2 (5 bases). V lost 2 bases and J 0 bases, leaving 8 bases between the germline ends. CDR1 is MNHNS, CDR2 SASEGT, per germline. This CDR3 comprises 14 residues.

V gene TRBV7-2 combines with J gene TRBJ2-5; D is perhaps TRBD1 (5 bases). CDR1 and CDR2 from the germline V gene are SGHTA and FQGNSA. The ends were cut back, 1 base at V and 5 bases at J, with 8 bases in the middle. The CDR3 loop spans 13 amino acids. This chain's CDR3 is CASSLGTPETQYF. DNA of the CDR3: TGTGCCAGCAGCTTAGGGACACCGGAGACCCAGTACTTC.

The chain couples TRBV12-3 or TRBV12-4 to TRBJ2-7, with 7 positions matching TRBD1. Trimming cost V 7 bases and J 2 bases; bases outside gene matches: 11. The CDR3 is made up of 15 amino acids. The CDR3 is CASNPPGQPTYEQYF. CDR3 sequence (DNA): TGTGCCAGCAACCCTCCGGGACAGCCTACCTACGAGCAGTACTTC.

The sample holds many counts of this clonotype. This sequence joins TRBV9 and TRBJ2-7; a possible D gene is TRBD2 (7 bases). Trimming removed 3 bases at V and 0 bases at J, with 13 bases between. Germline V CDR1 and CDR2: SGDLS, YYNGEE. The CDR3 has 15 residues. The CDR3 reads CASSATGGYSYEQYF. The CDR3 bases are TGTGCCAGCAGCGCAACGGGGGGCTACTCCTACGAGCAGTACTTC.

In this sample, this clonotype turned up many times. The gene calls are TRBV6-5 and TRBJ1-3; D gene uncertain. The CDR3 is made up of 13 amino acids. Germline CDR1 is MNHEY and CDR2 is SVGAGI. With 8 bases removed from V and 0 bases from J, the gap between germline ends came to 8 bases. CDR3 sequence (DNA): TGTGCCAGCCACGAGAGCTCTGGAAACACCATATATTTT. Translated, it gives CASHESSGNTIYF.

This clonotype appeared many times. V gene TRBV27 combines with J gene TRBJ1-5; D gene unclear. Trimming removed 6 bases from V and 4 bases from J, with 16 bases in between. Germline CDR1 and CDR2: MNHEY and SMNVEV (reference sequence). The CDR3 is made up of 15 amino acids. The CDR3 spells CASSPKGFGNQPQHF. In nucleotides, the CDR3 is TGTGCCAGCAGCCCCAAGGGATTTGGAAATCAGCCCCAGCATTTT.

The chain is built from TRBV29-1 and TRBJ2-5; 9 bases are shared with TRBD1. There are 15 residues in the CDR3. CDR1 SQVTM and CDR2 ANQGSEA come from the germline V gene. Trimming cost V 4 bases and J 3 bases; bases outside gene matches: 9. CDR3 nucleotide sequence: TGCAGCGTTGGGGACACAGGGGGCGTCGAAGAGACCCAGTACTTC. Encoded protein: CSVGDTGGVEETQYF.

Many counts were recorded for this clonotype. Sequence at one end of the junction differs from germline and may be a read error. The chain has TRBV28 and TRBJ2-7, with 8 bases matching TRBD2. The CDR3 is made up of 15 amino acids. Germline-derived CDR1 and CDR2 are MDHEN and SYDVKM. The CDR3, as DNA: TGCGCCAGCAGCGTCGGGGGGGACCCATCCTACGAGCAGTACTTC. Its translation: CASSVGGDPSYEQYF.

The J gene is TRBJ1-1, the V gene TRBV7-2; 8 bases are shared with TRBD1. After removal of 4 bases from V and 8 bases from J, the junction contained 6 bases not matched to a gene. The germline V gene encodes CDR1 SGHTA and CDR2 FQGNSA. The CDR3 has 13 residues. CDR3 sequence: CASSWGSGGEAFF. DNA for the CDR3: TGTGCCAGCAGCTGGGGATCAGGGGGCGAAGCTTTCTTT.

In DNA, the CDR3 is TGTGCCAGCAGCCAAGATTTGACTAGAAGCGAGCAGTACTTC. This translates into CASSQDLTRSEQYF. V and J are TRBV4-2 and TRBJ2-7, with D possibly matching TRBD2 (6 bases). The V gene lost 0 bases and the J gene lost 6 bases, with 12 bases spanning the gap. Germline-derived CDR1 and CDR2 are LGHNA and YNFKEQ. The CDR3 totals 14 residues.

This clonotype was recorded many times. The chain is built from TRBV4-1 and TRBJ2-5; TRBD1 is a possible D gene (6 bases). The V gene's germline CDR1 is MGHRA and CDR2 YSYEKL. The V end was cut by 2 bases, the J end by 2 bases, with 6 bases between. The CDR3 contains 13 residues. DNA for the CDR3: TGCGCCAGCAGCCAACAGGGGCAAGAGACCCAGTACTTC. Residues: CASSQQGQETQYF.

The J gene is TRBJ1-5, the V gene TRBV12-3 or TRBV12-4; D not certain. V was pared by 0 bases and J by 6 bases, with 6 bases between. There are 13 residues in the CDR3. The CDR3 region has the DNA TGTGCCAGCAGTTTAGCGGGGATTCAGCCCCAGCATTTT. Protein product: CASSLAGIQPQHF.

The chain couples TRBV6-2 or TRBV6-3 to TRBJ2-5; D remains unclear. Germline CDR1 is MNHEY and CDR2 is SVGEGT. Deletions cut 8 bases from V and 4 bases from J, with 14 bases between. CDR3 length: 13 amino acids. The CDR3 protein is CASRFGIGETQYF. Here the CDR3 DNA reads TGTGCCAGCCGTTTTGGGATTGGAGAGACCCAGTACTTC.

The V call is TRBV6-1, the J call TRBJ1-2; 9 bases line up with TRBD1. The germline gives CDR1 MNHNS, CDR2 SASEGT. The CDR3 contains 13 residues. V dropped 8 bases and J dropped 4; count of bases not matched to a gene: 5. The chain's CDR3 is CASGQGRIYGYTF. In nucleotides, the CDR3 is TGTGCCAGCGGACAGGGGAGAATCTATGGCTACACCTTC.